The rows below give T cell receptor beta chains drawn from one sample of a study of OX40 agonist ivuxolimab in advanced cancers. Clones were read by immunoSEQ multiplex PCR, and TCRdb kept only the in-frame ones, dropping some. The sample shows some 70,000 clones, 85% of them seen only once. The material was CD4+ or CD8+ T cells sorted from blood, obtained in a trial of the OX40 agonist ivuxolimab. The receptors derive from an adult with an advanced solid tumor such as melanoma, head and neck, liver or kidney cancer. CDR3s include the opening cysteine and the closing phenylalanine or tryptophan. The D gene is left open where the match is weak. Some rows have no size entry. The others give once, few or many, or a class for an expanded clone.

size,D,V,J,DNA,CDR3
once,TRBD1,TRBV27,TRBJ1-1,TGTGCCAGCAGTTTATTATACCCTCTAACAACAGGGGGCAAGTCCGAGAACACTGAAGCTTTCTTT,CASSLLYPLTTGGKSENTEAFF
-,TRBD2,TRBV6-5,TRBJ2-7,TGTGCCACCCGGGACGGGGGGGACTACGAGCAGTACTTC,CATRDGGDYEQYF
-,-,TRBV7-3,TRBJ2-2,TGTGCCAGCAGCCAGAGAACCGGGGAGCTGTTTTTT,CASSQRTGELFF
-,-,TRBV28,TRBJ2-3,TGTGCCAGCAGTTCGTCCAAAGATACGCAGTATTTT,CASSSSKDTQYF
-,TRBD2,TRBV5-1,TRBJ2-1,TGCGCCAGCGCAAACCGGGAGGGCTCCTACAATGAGCAGTTCTTC,CASANREGSYNEQFF
-,TRBD1,TRBV7-9,TRBJ2-3,TGTGCCAGCAGCTACACGACAGGGGGCACAGATACGCAGTATTTT,CASSYTTGGTDTQYF
once,-,TRBV7-8,TRBJ2-2,TGTGCCAGCAGCTTCTACGGGGGCTCCAACACCGGGGAGCTGTTTTTT,CASSFYGGSNTGELFF
-,TRBD1,TRBV7-2,TRBJ1-1,TGTGCCAGCAGAGCTTACGGGACAGGCAGAGGCACTGAAGCTTTCTTT,CASRAYGTGRGTEAFF
-,TRBD1,TRBV7-9,TRBJ2-2,TGTGCCAGCAGCCCGTCGACAGGGGGCCCCAATACCGGGGAGCTGTTTTTT,CASSPSTGGPNTGELFF
-,-,TRBV7-9,TRBJ2-2,TGTGCCAGCAGCTTAGGGGGAGAACGAGACACCGGGGAGCTGTTTTTT,CASSLGGERDTGELFF
few,TRBD1,TRBV4-1,TRBJ1-6,TGCGCCAGCAGCCAAGAAAGACAGGGGGCATCACCCCTCCACTTT,CASSQERQGASPLHF
-,-,TRBV5-1,TRBJ1-4,TGCGCCAGCAGCTTGGCCGTGGGTGTGTCTAATGAAAAACTGTTTTTT,CASSLAVGVSNEKLFF
few,-,TRBV13,TRBJ2-7,TGTGCCAGCAGCACAATCCGGGACTCCTCCTACGAGCAGTACTTC,CASSTIRDSSYEQYF
-,-,TRBV28,TRBJ1-5,TGTGCCAGCAGCTTCGACCCAGTAGGCAATCAGCCCCAGCATTTT,CASSFDPVGNQPQHF
-,TRBD2,TRBV9,TRBJ2-3,TGTGCCAGCAGCGTACTGACTAGCGGATTCACAGATACGCAGTATTTT,CASSVLTSGFTDTQYF
-,-,TRBV2,TRBJ2-5,TGTGCCAGCAATTCGATGACCAAGATTATTGGGGAGACCCAGTACTTC,CASNSMTKIIGETQYF
-,-,TRBV27,TRBJ1-1,TGTGCCAGCAACGAGTTGGGGTCGACTGAAGCTTTCTTT,CASNELGSTEAFF
-,TRBD1,TRBV5-8,TRBJ2-5,TGTGCCAGCAGCTCGCTAATTGACAGGGGTCTGGAGGAGACCCAGTACTTC,CASSSLIDRGLEETQYF
once,-,TRBV11-3,TRBJ1-6,TGTGCCAGCAGCTTGGGACGGATTAATTCACCCCTCCACTTT,CASSLGRINSPLHF
once,TRBD1,TRBV6-6,TRBJ1-4,TGTGCCAGCAGTTCCCGGGACAGGCTAAGGGAAAAACTGTTTTTT,CASSSRDRLREKLFF
-,-,TRBV28,TRBJ1-5,TGTGCCAGCAGTATCGCCTCCGGGACCGGGGGGCAGCCCCAGCATTTT,CASSIASGTGGQPQHF
-,-,TRBV6-5,TRBJ1-2,TGTGCCAGCAGTTACTCGAACCCTCGCGGTGGCTACACCTTC,CASSYSNPRGGYTF
-,-,TRBV13,TRBJ2-1,TGTGCCAGCAGCTCCCCCGGGTTGCTCTCGGATGAGCAGTTCTTC,CASSSPGLLSDEQFF
-,-,TRBV6-5,TRBJ2-3,TGTGCCAGCAAATCGGGGATGCTCGGAGATACGCAGTATTTT,CASKSGMLGDTQYF
-,-,TRBV19,TRBJ2-2,TGTGCCAGTAGTATATCGGGACAATACACCGGGGAGCTGTTTTTT,CASSISGQYTGELFF
-,-,TRBV27,TRBJ1-2,TGTGCCAGCAGGTCTACGGGGGCGTTAACTAACTATGGCTACACCTTC,CASRSTGALTNYGYTF
-,TRBD2,TRBV11-2,TRBJ2-4,TGTGCCAGCAGGAGCCTAGCGGGGCCCCAAAACATTCAGTACTTC,CASRSLAGPQNIQYF
-,TRBD1,TRBV27,TRBJ2-7,TGTGCCAGCAGTTCCACACTTGGGACAGCCAAAGAACGTTCCTACGAGCAGTACTTC,CASSSTLGTAKERSYEQYF
-,TRBD1,TRBV10-3,TRBJ1-2,TGTGCCCCCCCGGACAGGGGCTATGGCTACACCTTC,CAPPDRGYGYTF
-,-,TRBV6-5,TRBJ2-1,TGTGCCAGCAGTTTCTCCGACCCCTCGGCGAATGAGCAGTTCTTC,CASSFSDPSANEQFF
-,TRBD1,TRBV4-3,TRBJ2-1,TGCGCCAGCAGCCAAGATAACAGGGGAGTCCACAATGAGCAGTTCTTC,CASSQDNRGVHNEQFF
-,-,TRBV7-2,TRBJ2-1,TGTGCCAGCAGCTTAACCGTCGGGGAGTCGGAGCAGTTCTTC,CASSLTVGESEQFF
-,-,TRBV4-2,TRBJ1-2,TGTGCCAGCAGCTTAGGGGGGGCGCATGGCTACACCTTC,CASSLGGAHGYTF
-,-,TRBV19,TRBJ1-5,TGTGCCAGTAGTATAGGAGTGGATTTGCCCCAGCATTTT,CASSIGVDLPQHF
-,-,TRBV27,TRBJ1-4,TGTGCCAGCAGTTCAGTGGGGCTAACTAATGAAAAACTGTTTTTT,CASSSVGLTNEKLFF
-,-,TRBV7-2,TRBJ2-7,TGTGCCAGCAGCTCGCCCGTGGGGGCCTACGAGCAGTACTTC,CASSSPVGAYEQYF
-,TRBD2,TRBV28,TRBJ2-7,TGTGCCAGCAGTACCAGCGGGAGTGGGACCTACGAGCAGTACTTC,CASSTSGSGTYEQYF
-,-,TRBV15,TRBJ2-1,TGTGCCACCAGCAGAGATCGAAATATGGGGCAGTTCTTC,CATSRDRNMGQFF
-,-,TRBV6-1,TRBJ1-6,TGTGCCAGCAGTGAAGCCCCCCTTGGTCCCCTCCACTTT,CASSEAPLGPLHF
-,-,TRBV9,TRBJ1-2,TGTGCCAGCAGCGCCCACAGTAGCTACACCTTC,CASSAHSSYTF
-,TRBD1,TRBV6-5,TRBJ2-7,TGTGCCAGCAGTTACAATTCGGGACAGTCCTACGAGCAGTACTTC,CASSYNSGQSYEQYF
-,-,TRBV6-5,TRBJ2-3,TGTGCCAGCAGTTACGGGGACCCCGACGGCACAGATACGCAGTATTTT,CASSYGDPDGTDTQYF
few,TRBD1,TRBV19,TRBJ2-7,TGTGCCAGTAGTTTGACAGGGGCATCCTACGAGCAGTACTTC,CASSLTGASYEQYF
once,TRBD2,TRBV4-2,TRBJ2-1,TGTGCCAGCAGGGCGGAGCGGGGGGGTACGTGGAATGAGCAGTTCTTC,CASRAERGGTWNEQFF
-,TRBD1,TRBV27,TRBJ2-7,TGTGCCAGCAGTTCCTCCGGACAGGGCTTCCACGAGCAGTACTTC,CASSSSGQGFHEQYF
few,-,TRBV11-3,TRBJ2-1,TGTGCCAGCAGCCTAGATGACAATGAGCAGTTCTTC,CASSLDDNEQFF
-,TRBD1,TRBV7-2,TRBJ2-1,TGTGCCAGCAGCGGAAGACAGGGGGCGCGTAATAATGAGCAGTTCTTC,CASSGRQGARNNEQFF
-,TRBD1,TRBV5-1,TRBJ2-3,TGCGCCAGCAGCTACTCCGGACAGGGCTCAGATACGCAGTATTTT,CASSYSGQGSDTQYF
-,-,TRBV6-1,TRBJ2-4,TGTGCCAGCAGTGAAAGGCAGCAGAGAGGACTAGCCAAAAACATTCAGTACTTC,CASSERQQRGLAKNIQYF
-,TRBD1,TRBV5-1,TRBJ2-5,TGCGCCAGCAGCGTGGGACAGACAGAGACCCAGTACTTC,CASSVGQTETQYF
-,-,TRBV18,TRBJ2-7,TGTGCCAGCTCACCGTCTAGGGGGTCCTACGAGCAGTACTTC,CASSPSRGSYEQYF
-,-,TRBV20-1,TRBJ1-1,TGCAGTGCTACTAGGGGATGGGCTTTCTTT,CSATRGWAFF
few,-,TRBV5-4,TRBJ1-3,TGTGCCAGCAGCTTTGGCACCAGTGCTGGAAACACCATATATTTT,CASSFGTSAGNTIYF
-,-,TRBV30,TRBJ2-1,TGTGCCAGAGGGGGAGTAGGCAATGAGCAGTTCTTC,CARGGVGNEQFF
-,TRBD1,TRBV27,TRBJ1-2,TGTGCCAGCAGTCCACGCGTCTCGAGGCAGGGGGCGTATGGCTACACCTTC,CASSPRVSRQGAYGYTF
-,-,TRBV6-5,TRBJ2-5,TGTGCCAGCAGTTACGGGCGGTCTCAAGAGACCCAGTACTTC,CASSYGRSQETQYF
-,TRBD2,TRBV27,TRBJ2-3,TGTGCCAGCACCGGGGTAGCGGGAGGAGCCCCCAGCACAGATACGCAGTATTTT,CASTGVAGGAPSTDTQYF
-,-,TRBV28,TRBJ2-7,TGTGCCAGCAGTTTATGGGGGGTGGGGAGTAAGCGCAACGAGCAGTACTTC,CASSLWGVGSKRNEQYF
-,-,TRBV29-1,TRBJ2-1,TGCAGCGTTCGGGGAGAGACGGGACGCGAACCTAAATACAATGAGCAGTTCTTC,CSVRGETGREPKYNEQFF